The sequence of this TCR beta chain was determined in a study of cytomegalovirus exposure and HLA in healthy donors. The study, taken as a whole, reports: Previously analyzed data showed that most TCR beta V segments were productive at a frequency of about 87% or about 30%. Later analysis placed DRB1 highest and HLA-C lowest in TCR association rates, which differed by HLA locus. The classifier, whose performance was assessed in both the original and validation cohorts, reportedly diagnosed cytomegalovirus status with high specificity and sensitivity. Per published accounts, TCR beta sequences correctly predicted the HLA-A and HLA-B alleles of most subjects.

Notes on this clone: Its antigen is not identified.

This CDR3 is 13 amino acids long. Trimming took 4 bases from V and 4 from J, leaving 13 bases between them. Looked up from germline, CDR1 is SQVTM and CDR2 is ANQGSEA. PCR amplification relied on 60 Vbeta primers (plus 13 Jbeta primers). TCRdb keeps only in-frame clones here, not all; method: immunoSEQ multiplex PCR. The sample has 150,000 to 200,000 clones, around four fifths seen once; the top ten hold about 1.7%. The V call is TRBV29-1, the J call TRBJ1-2; perhaps TRBD1 as D (6 bases). The material sequenced was PBMCs. This sequence was found in a man in his forties in good health and CMV-seropositive. For the CDR3, the DNA is TGCAGCGTTGCTCCAGGGGATCGCTATGGCTACACCTTC. Its protein product is CSVAPGDRYGYTF. Using reference TRBV29-1 and TRBJ1-2 for the parts outside the CDR3, the full variable domain is SAVISQKPSRDICQRGTSLTIQCQVDSQVTMMFWYRQQPGQSLTLIATANQGSEATYESGFVIDKFPISRPNLTFSTLTVSNMSPEDSSIYLCSVAPGDRYGYTFGSGTRLTVV.